Listed below are T cell receptor beta chains from one sample, sequenced in a study of preoperative IRX-2 immunotherapy in early breast cancer. Sequencing was performed with immunoSEQ multiplex PCR; in TCRdb, only in-frame clones are kept and a portion is missing. The sample includes about 98,000 clones, 86% of them seen just once. This sample comprised tumor tissue, obtained after IRX-2 immunotherapy. All receptors derive from a human donor with breast cancer. CDR3s include the opening cysteine and the closing phenylalanine or tryptophan. A D gene is named only where the DNA matches it firmly.

v_call: TRBV11-3
j_call: TRBJ2-7
d_call: TRBD2
cdr3_aa: CASSKAGGIIYEQYF

v_call: TRBV22-1
j_call: TRBJ1-4
d_call: .
cdr3_aa: CASSERDEEKLFF

v_call: TRBV5-1
j_call: TRBJ1-4
d_call: TRBD1
cdr3_aa: CASSQWTGTNEKLFF

v_call: TRBV11-3
j_call: TRBJ2-5
d_call: .
cdr3_aa: CASSLGGLQETQYF

v_call: TRBV30
j_call: TRBJ1-5
d_call: .
cdr3_aa: CAWSSPHGNQPQHF

v_call: TRBV29-1
j_call: TRBJ2-3
d_call: .
cdr3_aa: CSVRAPSTDTQYF

v_call: TRBV5-1
j_call: TRBJ2-7
d_call: TRBD1
cdr3_aa: CASSWQTLGTGSYEQYF

v_call: TRBV15
j_call: TRBJ1-4
d_call: .
cdr3_aa: CATSRDQQGTNEKLFF

v_call: TRBV6-8
j_call: TRBJ2-5
d_call: .
cdr3_aa: CASRGTPEAGETQYF

v_call: TRBV9
j_call: TRBJ2-7
d_call: .
cdr3_aa: CASSATPYEQYF

v_call: TRBV30
j_call: TRBJ2-2
d_call: TRBD1
cdr3_aa: CAWSRQGLNANTGELFF

v_call: TRBV28
j_call: TRBJ2-7
d_call: .
cdr3_aa: CASVGGAEEQYF

v_call: TRBV19
j_call: TRBJ2-2
d_call: .
cdr3_aa: CASSIAVVTGELFF

v_call: TRBV5-1
j_call: TRBJ2-7
d_call: .
cdr3_aa: CASSLTRAIHEQYF

v_call: TRBV11-3
j_call: TRBJ2-7
d_call: TRBD2
cdr3_aa: CASSQGAGGPYEQYF

v_call: TRBV28
j_call: TRBJ1-5
d_call: .
cdr3_aa: CASSFGSNQPQHF

v_call: TRBV5-1
j_call: TRBJ1-4
d_call: TRBD1
cdr3_aa: CASSLGRGRTNEKLFF

v_call: TRBV19
j_call: TRBJ1-4
d_call: .
cdr3_aa: CASKPLPPDGEKLFF

v_call: TRBV25-1
j_call: TRBJ1-2
d_call: .
cdr3_aa: CVSSGSRGGYTF

v_call: TRBV5-1
j_call: TRBJ2-2
d_call: .
cdr3_aa: CASSLGSGRITGELFF

v_call: TRBV6-8
j_call: TRBJ1-5
d_call: .
cdr3_aa: CASSRIKEGNQPQHF

v_call: TRBV7-6
j_call: TRBJ2-1
d_call: .
cdr3_aa: CASSLDKAGQTYNEQFF

v_call: TRBV30
j_call: TRBJ2-1
d_call: .
cdr3_aa: CAWGTYNEQFF

v_call: TRBV19
j_call: TRBJ1-5
d_call: TRBD1
cdr3_aa: CASSRTGVSNQPQHF

v_call: TRBV5-1
j_call: TRBJ1-2
d_call: TRBD1
cdr3_aa: CASSSVPGQAYGYTF

v_call: TRBV28
j_call: TRBJ1-4
d_call: .
cdr3_aa: CASSISGARNEKLFF

v_call: TRBV12-5
j_call: TRBJ1-2
d_call: .
cdr3_aa: CASGLTRGGNYGYTF

v_call: TRBV15
j_call: TRBJ1-3
d_call: .
cdr3_aa: CATSSELSSGNTIYF

v_call: TRBV19
j_call: TRBJ1-2
d_call: TRBD1
cdr3_aa: CASSRTGITYGYTF

v_call: TRBV5-1
j_call: TRBJ1-1
d_call: TRBD1
cdr3_aa: CASSPRQGAAGTEAFF

v_call: TRBV5-1
j_call: TRBJ2-7
d_call: TRBD2
cdr3_aa: CASSLGGLESYEQYF

v_call: TRBV19
j_call: TRBJ2-5
d_call: .
cdr3_aa: CASSVSRGGETQYF

v_call: TRBV6-8
j_call: TRBJ2-7
d_call: .
cdr3_aa: CASSISGTDTYEQYF

v_call: TRBV5-1
j_call: TRBJ1-2
d_call: .
cdr3_aa: CASSRSLPSYGYTF

v_call: TRBV30
j_call: TRBJ2-4
d_call: .
cdr3_aa: CAWRAQGSKNIQYF

v_call: TRBV11-3
j_call: TRBJ2-2
d_call: TRBD2
cdr3_aa: CASSSDGLAGEGGELFF

v_call: TRBV29-1
j_call: TRBJ2-1
d_call: .
cdr3_aa: CSARDLLAYNEQFF

v_call: TRBV19
j_call: TRBJ2-5
d_call: .
cdr3_aa: CASSNPGTGAMKTQYF

v_call: TRBV12-5
j_call: TRBJ2-1
d_call: TRBD1
cdr3_aa: CASGLWTGNSYNEQFF

v_call: TRBV18
j_call: TRBJ1-2
d_call: .
cdr3_aa: CASSPAGDGYTF

v_call: TRBV5-1
j_call: TRBJ2-3
d_call: TRBD2
cdr3_aa: CASRRAAGATDTQYF

v_call: TRBV15
j_call: TRBJ2-6
d_call: .
cdr3_aa: CATSRDNSGANVLTF

v_call: TRBV15
j_call: TRBJ2-7
d_call: TRBD1
cdr3_aa: CATSRGGTGGDEQYF

v_call: TRBV28
j_call: TRBJ2-1
d_call: .
cdr3_aa: CASSLWGAGQGLGNEQFF

v_call: TRBV18
j_call: TRBJ2-7
d_call: .
cdr3_aa: CASSSPGELDEQYF

v_call: TRBV5-8
j_call: TRBJ2-3
d_call: .
cdr3_aa: CASSLQGADTQYF